Following are 20 T cell receptor beta chains from one sample sequenced in a study of T-cell memory formation after mild COVID-19. TCRdb re-called the 5' RACE reads through MiXCR, storing one row per CDR3 protein. The sample shows 290,000 or so distinct CDR3 sequences, roughly a fifth of them seen only once. Source material: PBMCs or a T cell subset sorted from them (not recorded which). The receptor set was obtained from a man aged 18 to 30 who had mild COVID-19 (a few samples of this study predate the infection). Cell type and time point are not known.

The V and J genes are TRBV5-1 and TRBJ2-5, with D perhaps being TRBD1 or TRBD2 (6 bases each). The CDR3 covers 14 residues. Germline V lookup: CDR1 SGHRS, CDR2 YFSETQ. The V end lost 4 bases, the J end lost 3 bases, and 13 bases lay between the germline ends. CDR3 nucleotides: TGCGCCAGCAGCCAGTCGGGGGCAGAAGAGACCCAGTACTTC. This codes for CASSQSGAEETQYF.

V gene TRBV10-3 combines with J gene TRBJ2-3; D is unresolved. Trimming stripped 7 bases from V and 4 bases from J, with 9 bases between. Germline V gene lookup returns CDR1 ENHRY and CDR2 SYGVKD. The CDR3 is made up of 12 amino acids. CDR3 protein: CAITSAADTQYF. The CDR3, as DNA: TGTGCCATCACAAGTGCGGCAGATACGCAGTATTTT.

This clonotype was seen more than once but under ten times. The rearrangement links TRBV20-1 to TRBJ2-7, with a possible D match to TRBD2 (5 bases). The CDR3 length is 13 residues. In germline, CDR1 is DFQATT, CDR2 SNEGSKA (reference sequence). With 6 bases removed from V and 0 bases from J, the gap between germline ends came to 12 bases. DNA for the CDR3: TGCAGTGCAAACAGTGGGAGCTCCTACGAGCAGTACGTC. It is translated as CSANSGSSYEQYV.

This clonotype was seen a handful of times. The chain combines TRBV27 with TRBJ2-2; no definite D call. CDR3 length equals 15 residues. Trimming stripped 4 bases from V and 0 bases from J, with 9 bases between. Germline V lookup: CDR1 MNHEY, CDR2 SMNVEV (reference sequence). The CDR3 region has the DNA TGTGCCAGCAGTTCCAGACGAACGAACACCGGGGAGCTGTTTTTT. Amino acid sequence: CASSSRRTNTGELFF.

The chain joins TRBV6-4 to TRBJ2-4, with D perhaps matching TRBD2 (6 bases). Trimming pared 4 bases from V and 2 bases from J, leaving 15 bases between. CDR1 and CDR2 from the germline V gene are MRHNA and SNTAGT. CDR3 length equals 16 residues. The CDR3 nucleotides are TGTGCCAGCAGTGGGCCCGGCGGGATACCCAAAAACATTCAGTACTTC. Translated, it gives CASSGPGGIPKNIQYF.

This clonotype has only a few counts. The chain is built from TRBV6-5 and TRBJ1-2; 8 bases fit TRBD1. The germline V gene has CDR1 MNHEY and CDR2 SVGAGI. The J segment lost 5 bases and the V segment lost 5 bases, leaving 7 bases of the junction unmatched. The CDR3 spans 14 residues. The chain's CDR3 is CASSQQGEGYGYTF. As DNA, the CDR3 is TGTGCCAGCAGTCAACAGGGGGAGGGGTATGGCTACACCTTC.

The chain recombines TRBV6-5 with TRBJ1-1, with TRBD1 matching 10 bases. V was clipped by 4 bases and J by 1 base; unmatched bases: 3. The CDR3 runs 15 residues. The germline V gene encodes CDR1 MNHEY and CDR2 SVGAGI. The CDR3 coding sequence is TGTGCCAGCAGTTCGGACAGGGGGGAGAACACTGAAGCTTTCTTT. Encoded protein: CASSSDRGENTEAFF.

The chain employs TRBV28 and TRBJ1-1; 8 positions agree with TRBD1. This CDR3 region has 15 residues. Per germline, CDR1 MDHEN and CDR2 SYDVKM. The V gene end was trimmed by 2 bases and the J gene end by 1 base; junction bases not matched to a gene: 3. CDR3 DNA: TGTGCCAGCAGTTTACTTGGGACAGGGAACACTGAAGCTTTCTTT. Translation gives CASSLLGTGNTEAFF.

V and J are TRBV12-3 or TRBV12-4 and TRBJ1-2; tentative D call: TRBD1 (5 bases). The CDR3 sequence is 13 residues long. The V and J ends lost 4 bases and 5 bases respectively, with 11 bases between them. The DNA of the CDR3 is TGTGCCAGCAGTTGGGGGGAGCAATATGGCTACACCTTC. This codes for CASSWGEQYGYTF.

Many counts were recorded for this clonotype. The chain links TRBV7-2 to TRBJ2-3, with D uncertain. V was trimmed by 5 bases and J by 0 bases, leaving 3 bases between them. Germline V gene lookup returns CDR1 SGHTA and CDR2 FQGNSA. CDR3 length: 12 amino acids. This CDR3 reads CASSISTDTQYF. CDR3 sequence (DNA): TGTGCCAGCAGCATTAGCACAGATACGCAGTATTTT.

The CDR3, as DNA: TGTGCCAGCGAGGCAACAGGGGGCTATGGCTACACCTTC. Protein product: CASEATGGYGYTF. The chain combines TRBV2 with TRBJ1-2; 8 bases fit TRBD1. The junction had 6 bases not matched to a gene; V was cut back by 8 bases and J by 4 bases. CDR1 and CDR2 from the germline V gene are SNHLY and FYNNEI. The CDR3 is made up of 13 amino acids.

The chain uses TRBV14 and TRBJ2-5; D unclear. CDR1 and CDR2 (germline): SGHDN, FVKESK. The CDR3 is made up of 13 amino acids. Trimming shortened V by 8 bases and J by 7 bases, and 17 bases separated the two germline ends. The CDR3 region has the DNA TGTGCCAGCGGACGGAGAGGAACGGGGACCCAGTACTTC. This gives the protein CASGRRGTGTQYF.

This clonotype was observed a few times. The rearrangement uses TRBV7-2 and TRBJ2-1, with TRBD1 as a possible D gene (5 bases). V was cut by 3 bases and J by 4 bases, with 10 bases left in between. CDR1 and CDR2 (germline): SGHTA, FQGNSA. CDR3 length: 14 residues. CDR3 sequence reads: CASSFLAGYNEQFF. DNA for the CDR3: TGTGCCAGCAGCTTCTTGGCAGGGTACAATGAGCAGTTCTTC.

This chain connects TRBV7-6 to TRBJ1-1; D is unresolved. Trimming stripped 2 bases from V and 1 base from J, with 17 bases between. This CDR3 comprises 17 residues. CDR1 SGHVS and CDR2 FNYEAQ come from the germline V gene. DNA of the CDR3: TGTGCCAGCAGCTTAATACGTTTTGGTTTTCGGAACACTGAAGCTTTCTTT. Its protein product is CASSLIRFGFRNTEAFF.

This clonotype has ten or more counts. This chain uses TRBV10-3 with TRBJ1-1, with a weak D call TRBD1 (6 bases). The germline gives CDR1 ENHRY, CDR2 SYGVKD. The CDR3 runs 13 residues. V was pared by 7 bases and J by 5 bases, with 14 bases between. The CDR3 protein is CAINHGRGTEAFF. CDR3 bases: TGTGCCATCAACCATGGTAGGGGGACTGAAGCTTTCTTT.

CDR3 bases: TGTGCCAGCAGCGACGTAGGACAGTTCACCGGGGAGCTGTTTTTT. Its protein product is CASSDVGQFTGELFF. The rearrangement uses TRBV7-3 and TRBJ2-2, with D maybe TRBD1 (6 bases). Germline V lookup: CDR1 SGHTA, CDR2 FQGTGA. Trimming removed 5 bases at V and 4 bases at J, with 14 bases between. This CDR3 has 15 residues.

This clonotype was counted many times. J is TRBJ1-5 and V is TRBV4-3, with 10 positions matching TRBD1. Germline V gene data show CDR1 as LGHNA and CDR2 as YSLEER. V trimming: 0 bases; J trimming: 7 bases; junction bases outside the gene matches: 3. This CDR3 has 15 amino acids. The DNA for the CDR3 is TGCGCCAGCAGCCAAGACTGGACAGGGGGGCAGCCCCAGCATTTT. Amino acids: CASSQDWTGGQPQHF.

This clonotype was recorded a few times. V gene TRBV12-3 or TRBV12-4 combines with J gene TRBJ1-2; 8 positions match TRBD1. With V trimmed by 3 bases and J by 5 bases, 8 bases remained unmatched. CDR3 length: 15 amino acids. CDR3 loop: CASSLSRDRRYGYTF. The CDR3, as DNA: TGTGCCAGCAGTTTGTCCCGGGACAGGAGATATGGCTACACCTTC.

This clonotype was detected only a few times. The chain links TRBV7-2 to TRBJ1-5, with D hard to call. The CDR3 runs 13 residues. The V gene's germline CDR1 is SGHTA and CDR2 FQGNSA. V was clipped by 3 bases and J by 7 bases, with 10 bases between them. The CDR3 protein is CASSFDMGQPQHF. CDR3 coding DNA: TGTGCCAGCAGCTTCGACATGGGGCAGCCCCAGCATTTT. The full variable domain, rest sourced from reference TRBV7-2 and TRBJ1-5, is GAGVSQSPSNKVTEKGKDVELRCDPISGHTALYWYRQSLGQGLEFLIYFQGNSAPDKSGLPSDRFSAERTGGSVSTLTIQRTQQEDSAVYLCASSFDMGQPQHFGDGTRLSIL.

This chain joins TRBV2 and TRBJ2-1, with 14 bases aligning to TRBD2. In germline, CDR1 is SNHLY, CDR2 FYNNEI. This CDR3 region has 15 residues. V trimming: 6 bases; J trimming: 11 bases; junction bases outside the gene matches: 9. The CDR3 region has the DNA TGTGCCAGCAGCCCCACTGGACTAGCGGGGGGCAAGCAGTTCTTC. Amino acids: CASSPTGLAGGKQFF.